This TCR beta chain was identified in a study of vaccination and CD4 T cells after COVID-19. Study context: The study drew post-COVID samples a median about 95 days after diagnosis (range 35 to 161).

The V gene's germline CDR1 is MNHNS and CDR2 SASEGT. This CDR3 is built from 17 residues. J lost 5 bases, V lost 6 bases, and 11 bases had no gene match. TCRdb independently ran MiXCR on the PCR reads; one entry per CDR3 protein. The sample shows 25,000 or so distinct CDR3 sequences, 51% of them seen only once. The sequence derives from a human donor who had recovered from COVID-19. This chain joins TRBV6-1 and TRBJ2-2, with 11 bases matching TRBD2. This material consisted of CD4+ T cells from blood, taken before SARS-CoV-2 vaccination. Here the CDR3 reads CASSSTSGSWRTGELFF. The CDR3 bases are TGTGCCAGCAGCTCAACTAGCGGGAGTTGGAGGACCGGGGAGCTGTTTTTT.